These T cell receptor beta chains were read from a single sample in a study of shared clonotypes between healthy human individuals. Assay: immunoSEQ multiplex PCR; the TCRdb copy retains only in-frame clones and omits some. The repertoire holds fewer than 650,000 clones, with around 80% as singletons. The sequenced sample was PBMCs. Source of these receptors: a woman aged 40-49 years in good health. Some clones in this sample may be carry-over from other donors' samples. Both conserved end residues are part of each CDR3. D genes are given only for firm matches. Rows may omit the clone size; those that give it use once, few, many or a size class.

abundance,d_gene,v_gene,j_gene,CDR3aa,CDR3nt
-,-,TRBV19,TRBJ1-5,CASREGVGWQPQHF,TGTGCCAGTAGAGAGGGTGTCGGATGGCAGCCCCAGCATTTT
-,-,TRBV18,TRBJ1-2,CASSPPGAGGGYTF,TGTGCCAGCTCACCACCGGGCGCAGGCGGTGGCTACACCTTC
-,TRBD2,TRBV5-1,TRBJ2-7,CASSLGVAGGSEQYF,TGCGCCAGCAGCTTGGGGGTAGCGGGAGGCTCCGAGCAGTACTTC
-,-,TRBV30,TRBJ1-2,CAWSLQSYGYTF,TGTGCCTGGAGTCTACAATCCTATGGCTACACCTTC
-,-,TRBV5-4,TRBJ2-1,CASSLGGSEQFF,TGTGCCAGCAGCTTAGGGGGGAGTGAGCAGTTCTTC
-,-,TRBV30,TRBJ2-3,CAWNGADTQYF,TGTGCCTGGAATGGGGCAGATACGCAGTATTTT
-,TRBD2,TRBV7-2,TRBJ2-3,CASSPGTSGGDTQYF,TGTGCCAGCAGCCCAGGGACTAGCGGGGGAGATACGCAGTATTTT
-,-,TRBV5-1,TRBJ2-2,CASSSDSGWAGELFF,TGCGCCAGCAGCTCGGATTCGGGTTGGGCCGGGGAGCTGTTTTTT
few,-,TRBV4-3,TRBJ1-5,CASSPAWGNQPQHF,TGCGCCAGCAGCCCAGCATGGGGCAATCAGCCCCAGCATTTT
-,-,TRBV14,TRBJ1-1,CASSQGLATEAFF,TGTGCCAGCAGCCAAGGCCTGGCCACTGAAGCTTTCTTT
-,-,TRBV11-2,TRBJ1-4,CASRRANEKLFF,TGTGCCAGCAGACGTGCCAATGAAAAACTGTTTTTT
-,-,TRBV28,TRBJ2-1,CASSSSPGLGSLGNEQFF,TGTGCCAGCAGTTCGTCCCCGGGGTTGGGGTCCCTGGGCAATGAGCAGTTCTTC
-,-,TRBV7-2,TRBJ2-2,CASSPHPTGELFF,TGTGCCAGCAGCCCACACCCCACCGGGGAGCTGTTTTTT
-,-,TRBV6-6,TRBJ2-3,CASSPHLEDTQYF,TGTGCCAGCAGTCCTCACTTGGAAGATACGCAGTATTTT
-,TRBD1,TRBV18,TRBJ1-3,CASSQGARGNTIYF,TGTGCCAGCTCACAGGGGGCGCGAGGAAACACCATATATTTT
-,-,TRBV4-2,TRBJ2-5,CASSQPALETQYF,TGTGCCAGCAGCCAACCCGCCCTCGAGACCCAGTACTTC
-,TRBD2,TRBV7-3,TRBJ2-1,CASSRSGTSGNEQFF,TGTGCCAGCAGCCGCTCCGGGACTAGCGGCAATGAGCAGTTCTTC
many,TRBD1,TRBV5-6,TRBJ1-2,CASSPGQGVRRGYTF,TGTGCCAGCAGCCCGGGACAGGGAGTACGACGTGGCTACACCTTC
-,-,TRBV30,TRBJ1-1,CAWSVSLLEAFF,TGTGCCTGGAGTGTTTCCCTCCTTGAAGCTTTCTTT
few,TRBD2,TRBV29-1,TRBJ2-5,CSVATSAGETQYF,TGCAGCGTTGCGACTAGCGCAGGAGAGACCCAGTACTTC
-,-,TRBV28,TRBJ1-5,CASSPLTRGGNQPQHF,TGTGCCAGCAGTCCCCTGACCAGGGGTGGCAATCAGCCCCAGCATTTT
-,-,TRBV2,TRBJ2-1,CASSEERREQFF,TGTGCCAGCAGTGAAGAACGGCGTGAGCAGTTCTTC
-,-,TRBV27,TRBJ2-5,CASSKRPQETQYF,TGTGCCAGCAGTAAAAGACCCCAAGAGACCCAGTACTTC
few,-,TRBV27,TRBJ2-7,CASSPTGYEQYF,TGTGCCAGCAGTCCTACTGGCTACGAGCAGTACTTC
-,-,TRBV4-3,TRBJ2-2,CASSQDSGGSRELFF,TGCGCCAGCAGCCAAGATAGTGGGGGCAGCAGGGAGCTGTTTTTT
-,-,TRBV6-1,TRBJ2-7,CASSPQRGAYYEQYF,TGTGCCAGCAGTCCTCAAAGGGGGGCCTACTACGAGCAGTACTTC
-,-,TRBV7-2,TRBJ2-1,CASSPIRGIDNEQFF,TGTGCCAGCAGCCCAATCAGGGGCATCGACAATGAGCAGTTCTTC
-,-,TRBV30,TRBJ1-6,CAWSAPGRWNSPLHF,TGTGCCTGGAGTGCCCCTGGACGGTGGAATTCACCCCTCCACTTT
-,-,TRBV5-1,TRBJ1-6,CASSTGGNSPLHF,TGCGCCAGCAGCACCGGCGGGAATTCACCCCTCCACTTT
once,-,TRBV28,TRBJ1-1,CASSFTGMYTEAFF,TGTGCCAGCAGTTTCACAGGGATGTACACTGAAGCTTTCTTT
-,-,TRBV5-5,TRBJ1-5,CASSLGPQHF,TGTGCCAGCAGCTTGGGGCCCCAGCATTTT
-,-,TRBV19,TRBJ1-2,CASSIVSPGINGYTF,TGTGCCAGTAGTATCGTTTCTCCGGGGATCAATGGCTACACCTTC
-,-,TRBV28,TRBJ1-4,CASSSTTGTNEKLFF,TGTGCCAGCAGTTCAACAACAGGCACTAATGAAAAACTGTTTTTT
-,TRBD1,TRBV4-2,TRBJ2-3,CASSPSGTGGTDTQYF,TGTGCCAGCAGCCCCTCCGGGACAGGGGGTACAGATACGCAGTATTTT
once,-,TRBV5-5,TRBJ1-4,CASSLASGRGSGAVEKLFF,TGTGCCAGCAGCTTGGCGTCCGGAAGGGGTTCGGGGGCTGTAGAAAAACTGTTTTTT
-,TRBD2,TRBV30,TRBJ2-7,CAWSPGLAGYEQYF,TGTGCCTGGAGCCCGGGACTAGCGGGATACGAGCAGTACTTC
-,-,TRBV18,TRBJ1-3,CASSPRQPSGNTIYF,TGTGCCAGCTCACCACGACAGCCCTCTGGAAACACCATATATTTT
-,TRBD1,TRBV28,TRBJ2-7,CASLRDRTYEQYF,TGTGCCAGCCTCCGGGACAGGACCTACGAGCAGTACTTC
-,TRBD1,TRBV28,TRBJ2-7,CASSLVGQSDEQYF,TGTGCCAGCAGTTTAGTGGGACAGAGCGACGAGCAGTACTTC
-,-,TRBV2,TRBJ1-2,CASSEIVGTNYGYTF,TGTGCCAGCAGTGAAATTGTAGGGACAAACTATGGCTACACCTTC
-,TRBD1,TRBV7-2,TRBJ1-2,CASSQRFTGGAFYTF,TGTGCCAGCAGCCAACGTTTCACAGGGGGTGCTTTCTACACCTTC
-,TRBD2,TRBV4-3,TRBJ2-5,CASSPGGLAGTQETQYF,TGCGCCAGCAGCCCAGGCGGACTAGCGGGGACCCAAGAGACCCAGTACTTC
-,TRBD2,TRBV28,TRBJ2-3,CASSTPGWVAGENADTQYF,TGTGCCAGCAGTACACCCGGGTGGGTAGCGGGAGAGAATGCAGATACGCAGTATTTT
-,-,TRBV19,TRBJ2-1,CASSIWQGRSEQFF,TGTGCCAGTAGTATCTGGCAGGGGCGGAGTGAGCAGTTCTTC
few,-,TRBV4-1,TRBJ1-1,CASSQDVSGRWAFF,TGCGCCAGCAGCCAAGATGTCAGTGGACGTTGGGCTTTCTTT
-,TRBD1,TRBV27,TRBJ1-1,CASSRDRGNTEAFF,TGTGCCAGCAGTCGGGACAGGGGGAACACTGAAGCTTTCTTT